The T cell receptor (beta chain) described here comes from a study of T cells expressing NK-cell markers (TCRdb year 2020). In terms of the full investigation: Fewer than ten donors provided sorted CD3+CD56+NKG2C+, CD3+CD56+NKG2C- and CD3+CD56-NKG2C+ T-cell subsets, whose TCR beta-chain repertoires were profiled. Of the eight sequenced donors, seven were found to be HCMV-seropositive and one was found to be HCMV-seronegative. The eight sequenced donors were randomly selected healthy volunteers, three men and five women. Libraries were sequenced as 2 x 150 bp reads on Illumina HiSeq 2000/2500, MiSeq or NextSeq. The paper's findings and limits, for the study overall: It remained unclear whether the expanded NKG2C-expressing T cell clones were specific for HCMV antigens. In 5 to 7 donors, the dominant CD3+CD56+NKG2C+ clonotypes were found to rank among the top 10 CD8+ clonotypes and to make up 1.0-7.0% of CD8+ T cells. Those dominant clonotypes were again the most abundant among CD3+CD56-NKG2C+ cells in a few donors, at about 25-60.1%.

Based on the germline V gene, the CDR1 and CDR2 sequences are SGHRS and YFSETQ. Reading from cysteine to phenylalanine, the CDR3 counts 13 amino acids. Nucleotide data are not available. Sequencing was carried out with an Illumina HiSeq 2000. TCR beta cDNA libraries were prepared using 5'RACE template switching, which introduced a universal primer site and unique molecular identifiers. cDNA synthesis was primed from the TCR beta constant segment and was followed by two successive PCR amplification steps. From the authors' description of their analysis: MIGEC handled demultiplexing of the reads and grouping by UMI, while MiTCR was used to assemble and quantify clonotypes. To remove erroneous sequences, TCR cDNA sequences were retained only when supported by two or more reads. The tcR package was used for downstream repertoire analysis, and clonotypes were matched across fractions by CDR3 nucleotide sequence plus V segment. VDJmatch was used to annotate antigen specificity against VDJdb, with one amino acid substitution in CDR3 permitted. TCRdb reprocessed the reads into one record per CDR3 protein sequence, lacking DNA. It is TCRdb's table, rather than the study itself, that gives the V and J calls and clone size. The table held for this sample gives roughly 390,000 distinct CDR3 sequences. Clones ranked in the top ten supply around 10% of the sample.

A note on this clonotype: Its antigen target is currently unknown.

HCMV-specific IgG was detected in serum with a commercial ELISA kit to determine HCMV serostatus. Ficoll density gradient centrifugation was used to isolate peripheral blood mononuclear cells from blood. In this chain, TRBV5-1 is recombined with TRBJ1-5; the TCRdb call, TRBD1, lacks DNA for checking. Sequencing was performed on blood T cells: a sorted CD56 or NKG2C T cell subset, CD4+ or CD8+ T cells, or bulk PBMC T cells (not recorded which). This clonotype originated in a woman between 45 and 60 years old in good health. Donor details come from another sample of the same person, matched by shared clones. The CDR3 reads CASSFLGGQPQHF.